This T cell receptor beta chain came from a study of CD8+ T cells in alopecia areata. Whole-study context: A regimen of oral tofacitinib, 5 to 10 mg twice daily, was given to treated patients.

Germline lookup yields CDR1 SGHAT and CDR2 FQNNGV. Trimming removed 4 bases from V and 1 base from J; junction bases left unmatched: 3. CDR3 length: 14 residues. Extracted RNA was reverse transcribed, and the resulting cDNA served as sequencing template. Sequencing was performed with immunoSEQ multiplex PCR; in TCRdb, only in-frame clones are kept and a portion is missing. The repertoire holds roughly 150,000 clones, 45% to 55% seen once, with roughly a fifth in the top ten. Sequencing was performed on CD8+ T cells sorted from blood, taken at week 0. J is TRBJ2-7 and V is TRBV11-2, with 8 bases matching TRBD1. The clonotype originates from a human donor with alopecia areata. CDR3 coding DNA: TGTGCCAGCAGCTCCGGACAGGGTTCCTACGAGCAGTACTTC. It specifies CASSSGQGSYEQYF.